Shown below are 23 T cell receptor beta chains from a single sample sequenced in a study of early T cells in non-severe SARS-CoV-2 infection. TCRdb called the 5' RACE reads again in MiXCR, with one record for every CDR3 protein. The repertoire consists of tens of thousands of distinct CDR3 sequences, with more than 7% occurring once and the leading ten covering around an eighth. Sequences were derived from whole blood, sampled at baseline. These receptors all come from an adult who was a healthcare worker with PCR-confirmed SARS-CoV-2 infection or an uninfected control (not recorded which).

In its sample, this clonotype was seen many times. The J gene is TRBJ1-1, the V gene TRBV15; D unclear. V was trimmed by 4 bases and J by 1 base, leaving 13 bases between them. CDR3 size: 15 residues. CDR1 is LNHNV, CDR2 YYDKDF, per germline (reference sequence). CDR3 sequence reads: CATSILTVANTEAFF. CDR3 nucleotide sequence: TGTGCCACCAGCATACTAACAGTAGCGAACACTGAAGCTTTCTTT.

This clonotype was counted only a few times. The chain links TRBV9 to TRBJ2-5, with D tentatively TRBD1 (6 bases). V lost 4 bases and J 2 bases, leaving 9 bases between the germline ends. CDR3 length equals 13 residues. Germline assignment: CDR1 SGDLS and CDR2 YYNGEE. CDR3 residues: CASSYRAQETQYF. In DNA form, the CDR3 reads TGTGCCAGCAGCTACAGGGCACAAGAGACCCAGTACTTC.

This clonotype was found a few times. J is TRBJ1-2 and V is TRBV5-1, with TRBD1 matching over 7 bases. V shed 5 bases, J shed 2 bases, and the junction held 6 bases outside the gene matches. Germline V lookup: CDR1 SGHRS, CDR2 YFSETQ. This CDR3 is 14 amino acids long. DNA of the CDR3: TGCGCCAGCAGTGAACAGGGGTGGAACTATGGCTACACCTTC. This sequence encodes CASSEQGWNYGYTF.

This clonotype was counted a few times. V usage is TRBV7-6 and J usage is TRBJ2-7; a possible D gene is TRBD1 (6 bases). The CDR3 contains 15 residues. V was pared by 3 bases and J by 3 bases, with 15 bases between. Germline CDR1 and CDR2: SGHVS and FNYEAQ. CDR3 residues: CASSLAQTGFYEQYF. The CDR3 DNA sequence: TGTGCCAGCAGCTTGGCCCAGACAGGTTTCTACGAGCAGTACTTC.

This clonotype came up many times. This chain joins TRBV25-1 and TRBJ1-2; D ambiguous. Per the germline V gene, CDR1 is MGHDK and CDR2 is SYGVNS. The V end was cut by 6 bases, the J end by 6 bases, with 5 bases between. The CDR3 is 10 amino acids. CDR3: CASRLDGYTF. Here the CDR3 DNA reads TGTGCCAGCAGACTAGATGGCTACACCTTC.

This clonotype was counted many times. The chain links TRBV20-1 to TRBJ2-1, with TRBD2 identical over 8 bases. The CDR3 is made up of 15 amino acids. V was clipped by 4 bases and J by 2 bases; unmatched bases: 7. Germline V CDR1 and CDR2: DFQATT, SNEGSKA (reference sequence). CDR3 nucleotide sequence: TGCAGTGCTAATTTAGCGGGAATGCCCTACAATGAGCAGTTCTTC. Protein sequence: CSANLAGMPYNEQFF.

There are many counts of this clonotype. The chain has TRBV12-3 or TRBV12-4 and TRBJ2-1; 8 bases are a match to TRBD1. Trimming cost V 6 bases and J 0 bases; bases outside gene matches: 1. This CDR3 region has 14 residues. CDR3 sequence reads: CASSGQGSYNEQFF. In DNA, the CDR3 is TGTGCCAGCAGCGGACAGGGCTCCTACAATGAGCAGTTCTTC.

This clonotype was counted many times. The chain has TRBV19 and TRBJ1-6; D is ambiguous. Germline V gives CDR1 LNHDA, CDR2 SQIVND (reference sequence). CDR3 length: 13 residues. The V end was cut by 3 bases, the J end by 7 bases, with 7 bases between. The CDR3 is CASSISGNSPLHF. The CDR3, as DNA: TGTGCCAGTAGTATCTCCGGGAATTCACCCCTCCACTTT.

This clonotype came up many times. The chain couples TRBV7-2 to TRBJ2-3; 15 bases are shared with TRBD2. Trimming at V came to 1 base and at J to 4 bases, leaving 9 bases not matched to a gene. CDR3 length: 19 amino acids. Looked up from germline, CDR1 is SGHTA and CDR2 is FQGNSA. CDR3: CASSLEFGLAGGPSDTQYF. In DNA form, the CDR3 reads TGTGCCAGCAGCTTAGAGTTCGGACTAGCGGGAGGGCCCTCAGATACGCAGTATTTT.

The sample holds a few counts of this clonotype. J is TRBJ1-1 and V is TRBV29-1; TRBD1 might be the D (5 bases). The CDR3 sequence is 14 residues long. V was trimmed by 4 bases and J by 7 bases, leaving 19 bases between them. Germline assignment: CDR1 SQVTM and CDR2 ANQGSEA. This chain's CDR3 is CSVAWGSEGDEAFF. The CDR3 DNA follows: TGCAGCGTTGCTTGGGGGTCCGAAGGAGATGAAGCTTTCTTT.

By sample fraction, this clonotype is medium-sized. The genes are TRBV7-9 and TRBJ2-3, with TRBD1 matching over 10 bases. The length of the CDR3 is 15 residues. The germline CDR1 and CDR2 sequences are SEHNR and FQNEAQ (reference sequence). Trimming cost V 4 bases and J 10 bases; bases outside gene matches: 11. In nucleotides, the CDR3 is TGTGCCAGCAGCTATGGACAGGGGGATAGTGATGCGCAGTATTTT. Translating it yields CASSYGQGDSDAQYF.

This clonotype was recorded many times. The rearrangement joins TRBV6-5 to TRBJ2-7; D is unresolved. This CDR3 is built from 16 residues. The V end was cut by 0 bases, the J end by 4 bases, with 16 bases between. The germline V gene has CDR1 MNHEY and CDR2 SVGAGI. The CDR3 DNA reads as TGTGCCAGCAGTTACTCGACCCCCTGGGTTAGGTACGAGCAGTACTTC. It specifies CASSYSTPWVRYEQYF.

This rearrangement joins TRBV18 to TRBJ2-7; D is unclear. The V end was cut by 6 bases, the J end by 2 bases, with 14 bases between. Germline CDR1 KGHSH, CDR2 LQKENI. This CDR3 has 14 amino acids. The DNA of the CDR3 is TGTGCCAGCTCCCACGAGTCCCATACCTACGAGCAGTACTTC. Its translation is CASSHESHTYEQYF.

This clonotype was detected only a few times. The chain combines TRBV30 with TRBJ2-7; weak D call: TRBD2 (5 bases). This CDR3 has 13 residues. Germline values: CDR1 GTSNPN, CDR2 SVGIG (reference sequence). The V end was cut by 2 bases, the J end by 0 bases, with 8 bases between. The CDR3 region has the DNA TGTGCCTGGAGTCGAGGGAGCTCCTACGAGCAGTACTTC. Its protein is CAWSRGSSYEQYF.

This clonotype has ten or more counts. This chain connects TRBV6-6 to TRBJ2-1, with D perhaps being TRBD1 or TRBD2 (5 bases each). Trimming shortened V by 3 bases and J by 4 bases, and 13 bases separated the two germline ends. This CDR3 is 15 amino acids long. Germline loops: CDR1 MNHNY, CDR2 SVGAGI (reference sequence). In DNA form, the CDR3 reads TGTGCCAGCAGTTATAGTGGGACCGCATACAATGAGCAGTTCTTC. It translates to CASSYSGTAYNEQFF.

This chain links TRBV7-9 with TRBJ2-1; a possible D gene is TRBD1 (5 bases). V was shortened by 7 bases and J by 4 bases, with 11 bases between the two germline ends. The length of the CDR3 is 13 residues. CDR1 is SEHNR and CDR2 is FQNEAQ in the germline V gene (reference sequence). CDR3 DNA: TGTGCCAGCACTCTCAGGGCTTACAATGAGCAGTTCTTC. Translation: CASTLRAYNEQFF.

The chain couples TRBV3-1 to TRBJ2-7, with 8 bases matching TRBD2. The length of the CDR3 is 13 residues. Trimming removed 5 bases from V and 3 bases from J; junction bases left unmatched: 3. CDR1 is LGHDT, CDR2 YNNKEL, per germline (reference sequence). CDR3 nucleotides: TGTGCCAGCAGCATAGCGGGGTTCTACGAGCAGTACTTC. Translated, it gives CASSIAGFYEQYF.

This clonotype has ten or more counts. V gene TRBV7-2 combines with J gene TRBJ2-3, with D uncertain. The V and J ends lost 0 bases and 9 bases respectively, with 10 bases between them. CDR3 size: 13 residues. Looked up from germline, CDR1 is SGHTA and CDR2 is FQGNSA. CDR3 region: CASSLAARSTQYF. The CDR3 DNA sequence: TGTGCCAGCAGCTTAGCGGCGAGGAGCACGCAGTATTTT.

This chain connects TRBV7-9 to TRBJ2-5; D not certain. The V gene lost 0 bases and the J gene lost 1 base, with 0 bases spanning the gap. In germline, CDR1 is SEHNR, CDR2 FQNEAQ (reference sequence). The CDR3 runs to 12 residues. For the CDR3, the DNA is TGTGCCAGCAGCTTAGCCCAAGAGACCCAGTACTTC. Its translation: CASSLAQETQYF.

In this sample, this clonotype turned up many times. The genes are TRBV7-9 and TRBJ2-3, with 7 bases lining up with TRBD2. Germline V gene lookup returns CDR1 SEHNR and CDR2 FQNEAQ (reference sequence). The CDR3 loop spans 15 amino acids. Germline trimming cut 0 bases from V and 2 bases from J; bases unmatched to any gene: 2. CDR3 sequence: CASSLARDYTDTQYF. Here the CDR3 DNA reads TGTGCCAGCAGCTTAGCACGGGACTACACAGATACGCAGTATTTT.

This rearrangement joins TRBV7-3 to TRBJ2-2; 13 nucleotides line up with TRBD2. Trimming cost V 5 bases and J 0 bases; bases outside gene matches: 6. Germline lookup yields CDR1 SGHTA and CDR2 FQGTGA. This CDR3 contains 18 residues. In DNA, the CDR3 is TGTGCCAGCAGCCCAAGGGGGACTAGCGGGACGAACACCGGGGAGCTGTTTTTT. Its protein product is CASSPRGTSGTNTGELFF. The whole variable domain, filled in from reference TRBV7-3 and TRBJ2-2, reads GAGVSQTPSNKVTEKGKYVELRCDPISGHTALYWYRQSLGQGPEFLIYFQGTGAADDSGLPNDRFFAVRPEGSVSTLKIQRTERGDSAVYLCASSPRGTSGTNTGELFFGEGSRLTVL.

This clonotype has only a few counts. The chain combines TRBV5-1 with TRBJ2-2, with a possible D match to TRBD2 (5 bases). From germline, CDR1 is SGHRS and CDR2 YFSETQ. The ends were cut back, 3 bases at V and 7 bases at J, with 10 bases in the middle. The CDR3 is 13 amino acids. DNA of the CDR3: TGCGCCAGCAGCTCCGGGATGGACGGGGAGCTGTTTTTT. It specifies CASSSGMDGELFF.

This clonotype was seen ten or more times. V is TRBV4-3 and J is TRBJ2-3; D is possibly TRBD2 (6 bases). This CDR3 region has 15 residues. Germline V lookup: CDR1 LGHNA, CDR2 YSLEER. Trimming took 4 bases from V and 4 from J, leaving 15 bases between them. The CDR3: CASSLSRLAPDTQYF. The CDR3 DNA follows: TGCGCCAGCAGCCTCAGCCGGCTAGCGCCAGATACGCAGTATTTT.